A single sample gave rise to the 19 T cell receptor beta chains below, sequenced in a study of T cell repertoires in cytomegalovirus infection. TCRdb re-called the reads through MiXCR, storing one row per CDR3 protein. The sample holds around 130,000 distinct CDR3 sequences, roughly a quarter seen once. Their target antigens are unknown. Sequenced material: PBMCs, sequenced either directly or after in vitro stimulation (not recorded which). These receptors all stem from a human donor in good health (CMV status not recorded). Some clones in this sample may be carry-over from other donors' samples.

The chain joins TRBV30 to TRBJ2-1, with 13 bases identical to TRBD2. Looked up from germline, CDR1 is GTSNPN and CDR2 is SVGIG (reference sequence). V gave up 3 bases and J gave up 8 bases; unmatched junction bases: 10. There are 16 residues in the CDR3. CDR3 nucleotides: TGTGCCTGGAGCCCCGATACTAGCGGGAGGGCCCATGAGCAGTTCTTC. Protein sequence: CAWSPDTSGRAHEQFF.

Points on this clonotype: One junction end disagrees with the germline gene, perhaps due to a read error. The chain employs TRBV5-3 and TRBJ2-1; maybe TRBD1 (6 bases). TRBV5-3 is annotated as an ORF whose role is uncertain. The CDR3 is 15 amino acids. CDR3 protein: CASSLVVTARGEQFF. The CDR3 bases are TGTGCCAGCAGCTTGGTAGTGACAGCCAGGGGTGAGCAGTTCTTC.

The rearrangement joins TRBV20-1 to TRBJ2-5, with D possibly TRBD1 on 5 matching bases. CDR3 length: 13 amino acids. V shed 1 base and J shed 2 bases, with 8 bases lying between them. Germline CDR1 and CDR2: DFQATT and SNEGSKA (reference sequence). The CDR3 DNA reads as TGCAGTGCTAGAGTTGGGGCACAAGAGACCCAGTACTTC. Encoded protein: CSARVGAQETQYF.

V gene TRBV7-2 combines with J gene TRBJ2-1, with D unclear. The V gene's germline CDR1 is SGHTA and CDR2 FQGNSA. This CDR3 spans 11 amino acids. V dropped 7 bases and J dropped 5 bases, with 6 bases sitting between them. The CDR3 reads CASNLNNEQFF. In nucleotides, the CDR3 is TGTGCCAGCAACCTAAACAATGAGCAGTTCTTC.

The chain carries TRBV27 and TRBJ2-7, with D possibly being TRBD1 or TRBD2 (5 bases each). Trimming removed 5 bases at V and 0 bases at J, with 14 bases between. From germline, CDR1 is MNHEY and CDR2 SMNVEV (reference sequence). The CDR3 has 15 residues. CDR3 nucleotide sequence: TGTGCCAGCAGTACCCGGGACGGACACTCCTACGAGCAGTACTTC. Its translation: CASSTRDGHSYEQYF.

This clonotype was seen a few times. The gene calls are TRBV10-3 and TRBJ2-1; no definite D call. This CDR3 is 14 amino acids long. CDR1 is ENHRY, CDR2 SYGVKD, per germline. V lost 9 bases and J 0 bases, leaving 12 bases between the germline ends. CDR3 loop: CAMRSSLSYNEQFF. DNA of the CDR3: TGTGCCATGAGGAGCAGCCTCTCCTACAATGAGCAGTTCTTC.

As concerns this clonotype: One base away lies a much larger clone, so this may be a sequencing read error. The V gene is TRBV7-2, the J gene TRBJ1-1, with no clear D. This CDR3 comprises 14 residues. CDR1 SGHTA and CDR2 FQGNSA come from the germline V gene. The CDR3 DNA is TGTGCCAGCAGCTTAGCAGGGTCTGGCACTGAAGCTCTCTTT. This gives the protein CASSLAGSGTEALF.

The chain carries TRBV6-2 or TRBV6-3 and TRBJ2-7; 11 bases line up with TRBD2. The CDR3 is made up of 15 amino acids. After removal of 6 bases from V and 1 base from J, the junction contained 5 bases not matched to a gene. CDR1 and CDR2 from the germline V gene are MNHEY and SVGEGT. This CDR3 reads CASRTGTSGSYEQYV. In DNA form, the CDR3 reads TGTGCCAGCAGAACCGGGACTAGCGGATCCTACGAGCAGTACGTC.

The J gene is TRBJ2-7, the V gene TRBV20-1, with TRBD1 identical over 7 bases. V trimming: 5 bases; J trimming: 2 bases; junction bases outside the gene matches: 3. Germline CDR1 is DFQATT and CDR2 is SNEGSKA (reference sequence). There are 12 residues in the CDR3. This chain's CDR3 is CSAPTGTYEQYF. The CDR3 nucleotides read TGCAGTGCTCCGACAGGGACCTACGAGCAGTACTTC.

This clonotype was seen at least ten times. V gene TRBV7-3 combines with J gene TRBJ2-7; TRBD1 agrees at 10 bases. CDR1 and CDR2 from the germline V gene are SGHTA and FQGTGA. Trimming cost V 6 bases and J 3 bases; bases outside gene matches: 8. The CDR3 runs to 15 residues. The CDR3 sequence: CASSFAGTGVYEQYF. The CDR3 bases are TGTGCCAGCAGTTTCGCCGGGACAGGGGTCTACGAGCAGTACTTC.

This clonotype was detected only a few times. The chain is built from TRBV27 and TRBJ2-1; TRBD2 might be the D (6 bases). The CDR3 totals 17 residues. Germline V CDR1 and CDR2: MNHEY, SMNVEV (reference sequence). Deletions cut 4 bases from V and 2 bases from J, with 18 bases between. In DNA form, the CDR3 reads TGTGCCAGCAGTTCCCCACACCCGGGACTTGCCTACAATGAGCAGTTCTTC. Encoded protein: CASSSPHPGLAYNEQFF.

This chain joins TRBV28 and TRBJ2-1, with 7 bases identical to TRBD2. Germline V gene sequence: CDR1 MDHEN, CDR2 SYDVKM. Germline trimming cut 5 bases from V and 9 bases from J; bases unmatched to any gene: 16. The CDR3 loop spans 16 amino acids. The CDR3 bases are TGTGCCAGCAGTGGCGCGGGGACTAACCACCCGGGTGAGCAGTTCTTC. Translated, it gives CASSGAGTNHPGEQFF.

This chain joins TRBV4-1 and TRBJ2-1; possibly TRBD2 for D (5 bases). Between the trimmed V and J ends, which lost 0 bases and 3 bases, there was a span of 6 bases. In germline, CDR1 is MGHRA, CDR2 YSYEKL. The CDR3 runs 14 residues. The CDR3 DNA sequence: TGCGCCAGCAGCCAAGAGGACTTCTACAATGAGCAGTTCTTC. It codes for CASSQEDFYNEQFF.

V gene TRBV28 combines with J gene TRBJ2-1, with 7 positions matching TRBD2. This CDR3 comprises 15 residues. Germline CDR1 and CDR2: MDHEN and SYDVKM. Trimming cost V 3 bases and J 9 bases; bases outside gene matches: 11. DNA of the CDR3: TGTGCCAGCAGTTTTCCGGGAGGCTCCTCCGTTGAGCAGTTCTTC. Translated: CASSFPGGSSVEQFF.

This clonotype has only a few counts. This rearrangement joins TRBV5-1 to TRBJ2-1, with D possibly matching TRBD2 (5 bases). Germline assignment: CDR1 SGHRS and CDR2 YFSETQ. CDR3 length: 16 residues. With 4 bases removed from V and 0 bases from J, the gap between germline ends came to 14 bases. This CDR3 reads CASSGVSGLSYNEQFF. The CDR3 DNA reads as TGCGCCAGCAGCGGGGTGAGCGGCCTCTCCTACAATGAGCAGTTCTTC. The full variable domain, with the rest looked up from reference TRBV5-1 and TRBJ2-1, is KAGVTQTPRYLIKTRGQQVTLSCSPISGHRSVSWYQQTPGQGLQFLFEYFSETQRNKGNFPGRFSGRQFSNSRSEMNVSTLELGDSALYLCASSGVSGLSYNEQFFGPGTRLTVL.

Concerning this clonotype: A much more abundant neighbour one base away suggests this may be a read error. The chain carries TRBV7-2 and TRBJ2-7; D may match TRBD1 or TRBD2 (5 bases each). Germline CDR1 SGHTA, CDR2 FQGNSA. Trimming removed 1 base at V and 0 bases at J, with 10 bases between. The CDR3 is 15 residues long. This chain's CDR3 is CASSLGRGHSYEQYV. In nucleotides, the CDR3 is TGTGCCAGCAGCTTAGGACGGGGCCACTCCTACGAGCAGTACGTC.

J is TRBJ2-7 and V is TRBV12-3 or TRBV12-4; 9 bases are a match to TRBD2. Germline trimming cut 3 bases from V and 3 bases from J; bases unmatched to any gene: 9. The CDR3 is made up of 16 amino acids. CDR3 region: CASSFEAGGRYYEQYV. DNA of the CDR3: TGTGCCAGCAGTTTCGAAGCGGGAGGACGATACTACGAGCAGTACGTC.

This clonotype came up many times. The chain employs TRBV7-8 and TRBJ1-2, with D perhaps TRBD1 (6 bases). The CDR3 runs to 16 residues. Trimming stripped 4 bases from V and 4 bases from J, with 19 bases between. CDR1 SGHVS and CDR2 FQNEAQ come from the germline V gene. The CDR3 DNA reads as TGTGCCAGCAGCTCAACCGTGGGAACAGGGATCTATGGCTACACCTTC. As protein: CASSSTVGTGIYGYTF.

V and J are TRBV12-3 or TRBV12-4 and TRBJ1-5; D is ambiguous. Trimming took off 1 base at V and 3 bases at J, with 16 bases between the two ends. This CDR3 has 17 residues. The CDR3 bases are TGTGCCAGCAGTTTAGTAAGCCGTGGCGTTCCCAATCAGCCCCAGCATTTT. Its protein is CASSLVSRGVPNQPQHF.